The 3 T cell receptor beta chains in this list originate from one sample, sequenced in a study of naive and memory T cell subsets. Reverse transcription of blood and skin TCR RNA was primed at alpha and beta constant regions. TCRdb itself ran the UMI-ligation and nested PCR reads through MiXCR, one entry per CDR3 protein. The sample shows some 20,000 distinct CDR3 sequences, 8% to 10% of them seen only once. Treatment given: skin biopsy from PPD injection site in Mantoux-positive individual. Reverse transcription used DNase-treated unsorted total RNA, aiming for roughly 1 to 1000 ng. This material consisted of skin, taken from a tuberculin skin test site. The receptors stem from an adult in good health.

At least ten counts were recorded for this clonotype. The J gene is TRBJ2-2, the V gene TRBV14, with 7 bases lining up with TRBD2. The CDR3 spans 19 residues. Germline trimming cut 0 bases from V and 7 bases from J; bases unmatched to any gene: 17. CDR1 SGHDN and CDR2 FVKESK come from the germline V gene. The DNA of the CDR3 is TGTGCCAGCAGCCAAGATCGAGTTTTGTTGCGGGAGAACGGCGGGGAGCTGTTTTTT. Translating it yields CASSQDRVLLRENGGELFF.

This clonotype was picked up many times. The chain is built from TRBV24-1 and TRBJ2-7; 12 bases map to TRBD1. Germline values: CDR1 KGHDR, CDR2 SFDVKD. This CDR3 spans 17 amino acids. Trimming removed 4 bases from V and 4 bases from J; junction bases left unmatched: 10. CDR3 loop: CATSDRGTGGAGYEQYF. CDR3 in DNA: TGTGCCACCAGTGACAGAGGGACAGGGGGCGCGGGATACGAGCAGTACTTC.

For this clonotype: This could be a read error, since a much larger clone is one nucleotide away. For the CDR3, the DNA is TGCAGTGCTCAGACTAGCGGTAAAGAGACCCAGTACTTC. Protein: CSAQTSGKETQYF. V is TRBV20-1 and J is TRBJ2-5; TRBD2 matches at 9 bases. CDR3 length equals 13 residues. Looked up from germline, CDR1 is DFQATT and CDR2 is SNEGSKA (reference sequence). The junction had 4 bases not matched to a gene; V was cut back by 5 bases and J by 3 bases.